This T cell receptor beta chain was recovered during a study of blood T cells in healthy people across ages. Findings and limits, study-wide: Researchers said unsorted PBMCs prevented a conclusive naive versus antigen-experienced comparison.

A second PCR, run for 7 to 11 cycles, used a sample-barcoded 5' primer plus a J-beta primer mix. One entry per CDR3 protein, called by TCRdb with MiXCR from the 5' RACE reads. Altogether about 540,000 distinct CDR3 sequences are present, less than 25% being singletons, with the ten largest covering roughly 9%. Healthy Caucasian individuals from Russia aged about 6 to 90 served as donors. Each of the donors had approximately 10 milliliters of peripheral blood drawn into EDTA-treated Vacutainer tubes. For this clonotype: Its matching antigen is unknown.

Germline V CDR1 and CDR2: MDHEN, SYDVKM. With 6 bases removed from V and 5 bases from J, the gap between germline ends came to 23 bases. The CDR3 length is 16 residues. Another study also made use of these data, one on T cells of mothers and their children. That report notes: The M1S primer of the second PCR added sample barcodes and 2-4 random nucleotides.

The material sequenced was blood. The V gene is TRBV28, the J gene TRBJ2-7, with D perhaps matching TRBD1 or TRBD2 (5 bases each). The source of this sequence is a boy aged 5 to 17 in good health. The CDR3 nucleotides read TGTGCCAGCAGGGTAAGGTCTTGGTGGGACCGCGACGAGCAGTACTTC. Translated, it gives CASRVRSWWDRDEQYF.